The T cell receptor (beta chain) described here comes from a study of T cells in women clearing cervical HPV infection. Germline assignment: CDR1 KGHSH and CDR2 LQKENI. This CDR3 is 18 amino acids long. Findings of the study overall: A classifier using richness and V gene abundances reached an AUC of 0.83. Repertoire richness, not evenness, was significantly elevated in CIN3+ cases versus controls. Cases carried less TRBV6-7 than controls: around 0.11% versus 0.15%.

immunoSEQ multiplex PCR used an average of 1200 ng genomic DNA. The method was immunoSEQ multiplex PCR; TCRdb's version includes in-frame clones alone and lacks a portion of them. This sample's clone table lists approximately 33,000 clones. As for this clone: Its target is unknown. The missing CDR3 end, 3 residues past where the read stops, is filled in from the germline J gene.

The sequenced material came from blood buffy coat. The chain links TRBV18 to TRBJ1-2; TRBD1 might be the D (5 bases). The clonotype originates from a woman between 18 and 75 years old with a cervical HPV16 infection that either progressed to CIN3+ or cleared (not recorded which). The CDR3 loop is CASSPQPAASGGYNDYTF. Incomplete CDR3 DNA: TGTGCCAGCTCACCTCAACCGGCGGCTAGCGGGGGGTACAATGAC.